These 27 T cell receptor beta chains share one sample of origin, sequenced in a study of shared T cell receptors in the human thymus. Generated by immunoSEQ multiplex PCR, the TCRdb table keeps only in-frame clones and is missing some. Here the sample spans 550,000 to 800,000 clones, approximately 83% being singletons. This same sample was also taken into another study, of human thymus T cells.

Sequencing was done on a sample of thymocytes. The source of these receptors is a girl under three years old with a congenital heart defect.

This clone occurred a few times. This chain connects TRBV6-1 to TRBJ2-2; unclear D gene. Germline V CDR1 and CDR2: MNHNS, SASEGT. The germline V and J ends were trimmed by 4 bases and 3 bases, with 15 bases remaining between them. The CDR3 is made up of 16 amino acids. CDR3 in DNA: TGTGCCAGCAGTGGCGCCAATATCCCGGACACCGGGGAGCTGTTTTTT. It is translated as CASSGANIPDTGELFF.

CDR3 nucleotide sequence: TGTGCCACCAGCAGATTCGACAGTATCCAAGAGACCCAGTACTTC. This sequence encodes CATSRFDSIQETQYF. The chain combines TRBV15 with TRBJ2-5; perhaps TRBD1 as D (5 bases). Germline CDR1 and CDR2: LNHNV and YYDKDF (reference sequence). The CDR3 loop spans 15 amino acids. V was clipped by 2 bases and J by 1 base, with 11 bases between them.

This chain joins TRBV14 and TRBJ1-1; D may be TRBD1 (5 bases). Germline CDR1 is SGHDN and CDR2 is FVKESK. The ends were cut back, 5 bases at V and 0 bases at J, with 13 bases in the middle. The CDR3 contains 15 residues. The CDR3 loop reads CASSWGGTMNTEAFF. The DNA of the CDR3 is TGTGCCAGCAGCTGGGGGGGGACCATGAACACTGAAGCTTTCTTT.

This clone appeared a few times. J is TRBJ1-1 and V is TRBV11-2, with D possibly being TRBD1 (5 bases). CDR3 length: 13 amino acids. Per the germline V gene, CDR1 is SGHAT and CDR2 is FQNNGV. V was cut by 3 bases and J by 7 bases, with 12 bases left in between. CDR3 residues: CASSFGVGGEAFF. In nucleotides, the CDR3 is TGTGCCAGCAGCTTCGGGGTGGGGGGTGAAGCTTTCTTT.

The chain employs TRBV7-2 and TRBJ1-1, with a weak D call TRBD1 (6 bases). There are 18 residues in the CDR3. CDR1 SGHTA and CDR2 FQGNSA come from the germline V gene. Trimming left V 4 bases short and J 1 base short, with 22 bases between. This chain's CDR3 is CASSWTQGRPIANTEAFF. Here the CDR3 DNA reads TGTGCCAGCAGCTGGACACAGGGACGGCCCATAGCGAACACTGAAGCTTTCTTT.

The chain couples TRBV5-1 to TRBJ1-1, with D hard to call. This CDR3 is built from 18 residues. V dropped 0 bases and J dropped 2 bases, with 20 bases sitting between them. Germline CDR1 SGHRS, CDR2 YFSETQ. The CDR3 loop is CASSLDPQKSRKNTEAFF. CDR3 nucleotide sequence: TGCGCCAGCAGCTTGGACCCACAGAAGTCACGGAAAAACACTGAAGCTTTCTTT.

The rearrangement links TRBV27 to TRBJ1-2, with unresolved D. Trimming cost V 5 bases and J 4 bases, with 14 bases left between them. This CDR3 contains 14 residues. The germline V gene has CDR1 MNHEY and CDR2 SMNVEV (reference sequence). The DNA of the CDR3 is TGTGCCAGCAGTCCCCAACACCTTACCTATGGCTACACCTTC. Translated: CASSPQHLTYGYTF.

The chain employs TRBV30 and TRBJ1-1; tentatively, D is TRBD1 (6 bases). The CDR3 is made up of 15 amino acids. V was pared by 4 bases and J by 3 bases, with 18 bases between. CDR1 and CDR2 from the germline V gene are GTSNPN and SVGIG (reference sequence). Here the CDR3 DNA reads TGTGCCTGGAATACCGAGTGGACAGACGACACTGAAGCTTTCTTT. This gives the protein CAWNTEWTDDTEAFF.

Details on this clone: The same CDR3 arises from other DNA sequences in this sample as well. The V and J genes are TRBV18 and TRBJ2-5; 8 nucleotides line up with TRBD2. V was pared by 5 bases and J by 1 base, with 0 bases of the junction left unmatched. Germline lookup yields CDR1 KGHSH and CDR2 LQKENI. CDR3 length: 13 amino acids. CDR3 loop: CASSTSGQETQYF. The CDR3 DNA reads TGTGCCAGCTCAACTAGCGGCCAAGAGACCCAGTACTTC.

Only one count was recorded for this clone. CDR3 DNA: TGTGCCAGCAGTTTATGGGGACAGGCCCAAGAGACCCAGTACTTC. Translated: CASSLWGQAQETQYF. The rearrangement joins TRBV27 to TRBJ2-5, with 8 bases matching TRBD1. Germline V gives CDR1 MNHEY, CDR2 SMNVEV (reference sequence). This CDR3 comprises 15 residues. V dropped 1 base and J dropped 1; count of bases not matched to a gene: 2.

The chain combines TRBV5-4 with TRBJ1-2; 9 nucleotides align to TRBD1. J gave up 8 bases and V 9 bases, and 26 bases lay outside the gene matches. CDR3 length: 18 amino acids. CDR1 is SGHNT and CDR2 is YYREEE in the germline V gene (reference sequence). CDR3 sequence reads: CATTTLDRGRFATEGYTF. The CDR3 DNA reads as TGTGCCACCACAACCTTGGACAGGGGAAGATTCGCCACGGAAGGCTACACCTTC.

V is TRBV27 and J is TRBJ2-3; D is perhaps TRBD2 (6 bases). This CDR3 is built from 13 residues. V was pared by 6 bases and J by 7 bases, with 14 bases between. In germline, CDR1 is MNHEY, CDR2 SMNVEV (reference sequence). Written as DNA, the CDR3 is TGTGCCAGCAGGGGCCCGGGACTCAATACGCAGTATTTT. This codes for CASRGPGLNTQYF.

The rearrangement uses TRBV5-1 and TRBJ2-5; perhaps TRBD1 as D (5 bases). The CDR3 sequence is 15 residues long. The germline V gene encodes CDR1 SGHRS and CDR2 YFSETQ. V dropped 3 bases and J dropped 7 bases, with 19 bases sitting between them. This CDR3 is CASSSTRHGQGTQYF. As DNA, the CDR3 is TGCGCCAGCAGCTCGACACGACACGGCCAGGGGACCCAGTACTTC.

In this sample, this clone turned up a few times. This chain uses TRBV10-1 with TRBJ1-2; D possibly corresponds to TRBD1 (6 bases). Germline values: CDR1 WNHNN, CDR2 SYGVQD (reference sequence). This CDR3 has 13 residues. V lost 11 bases and J 7 bases, leaving 20 bases between the germline ends. DNA for the CDR3: TGCGCCCCCTACCTCAGGGGAATTTGTGGCTACACCTTC. It specifies CAPYLRGICGYTF.

As DNA, the CDR3 is TGTGCCAGCTCACCACCCGTCAGGGCACCGCCAGATACGCAGTATTTT. Its translation: CASSPPVRAPPDTQYF. The chain is built from TRBV18 and TRBJ2-3; D perhaps matches TRBD1 (5 bases). The CDR3 sequence is 16 residues long. Germline values: CDR1 KGHSH, CDR2 LQKENI. V was pared by 0 bases and J by 4 bases, with 14 bases between. The full variable domain, in which reference TRBV18 and TRBJ2-3 provide the parts outside the CDR3, is NAGVMQNPRHLVRRRGQEARLRCSPMKGHSHVYWYRQLPEEGLKFMVYLQKENIIDESGMPKERFSAEFPKEGPSILRIQQVVRGDSAAYFCASSPPVRAPPDTQYFGPGTRLTVL.

The chain carries TRBV5-6 and TRBJ1-1; D remains unclear. The CDR3 consists of 12 residues. V was shortened by 5 bases and J by 8 bases, with 13 bases between the two germline ends. The germline V gene has CDR1 SGHDT and CDR2 YYEEEE. In DNA, the CDR3 is TGTGCCAGCAGACCAACACGGGGAGAAGCTTTCTTT. It yields the protein CASRPTRGEAFF.

The chain carries TRBV2 and TRBJ2-1, with 7 bases that match TRBD2. Germline loops: CDR1 SNHLY, CDR2 FYNNEI. CDR3 length: 14 amino acids. With V trimmed by 6 bases and J by 1 base, 3 bases remained unmatched. CDR3 DNA: TGTGCCAGCAGGAGGGAGGGGTCCTACAATGAGCAGTTCTTC. Translation gives CASRREGSYNEQFF.

The J gene is TRBJ1-3, the V gene TRBV30; TRBD1 is a possible D gene (5 bases). Germline CDR1 and CDR2: GTSNPN and SVGIG (reference sequence). The CDR3 runs 15 residues. Trimming pared 4 bases from V and 2 bases from J, leaving 15 bases between. CDR3 nucleotides: TGTGCCTGGACAGGGAGCGGGTCGCCTGGAAACACCATATATTTT. This translates into CAWTGSGSPGNTIYF.

The rearrangement uses TRBV4-1 and TRBJ1-2; TRBD1 matches at 7 bases. Germline values: CDR1 MGHRA, CDR2 YSYEKL. This CDR3 comprises 15 residues. V shed 1 base, J shed 7 bases, and the junction held 9 bases outside the gene matches. CDR3 nucleotides: TGCGCCAGCAGCCAAGGCCGGCAGGGGGTGACTGGCTACACCTTC. Its protein product is CASSQGRQGVTGYTF.

The chain joins TRBV9 to TRBJ2-3, with D maybe TRBD2 (6 bases). The CDR3 has 16 amino acids. Trimming left V 0 bases short and J 2 bases short, with 13 bases between. Germline V gene data show CDR1 as SGDLS and CDR2 as YYNGEE. In DNA, the CDR3 is TGTGCCAGCAGCGTAGAGATTAGCGGTCTCACAGATACGCAGTATTTT. It codes for CASSVEISGLTDTQYF.

The chain employs TRBV10-3 and TRBJ1-2; D remains unclear. V was shortened by 8 bases and J by 2 bases, with 9 bases between the two germline ends. This CDR3 spans 12 amino acids. Germline CDR1 is ENHRY and CDR2 is SYGVKD. CDR3 sequence: CAIGDGNYGYTF. In nucleotides, the CDR3 is TGTGCCATCGGAGACGGAAACTATGGCTACACCTTC.

The rearrangement links TRBV5-1 to TRBJ1-4, with a tentative D call TRBD1 (5 bases). Germline CDR1 is SGHRS and CDR2 is YFSETQ. The CDR3 covers 16 residues. The V gene lost 3 bases and the J gene lost 5 bases, with 17 bases spanning the gap. The CDR3 DNA sequence: TGCGCCAGCAGCTCTTTTGGGACTTCCTTCAATGAAAAACTGTTTTTT. Translated, it gives CASSSFGTSFNEKLFF.

The genes are TRBV11-2 and TRBJ1-1; maybe TRBD1 (5 bases). This CDR3 region has 13 residues. Trimming stripped 5 bases from V and 0 bases from J, with 7 bases between. The V gene's germline CDR1 is SGHAT and CDR2 FQNNGV. CDR3 sequence: CASSQGVNTEAFF. The CDR3 DNA follows: TGTGCCAGCAGCCAAGGGGTGAACACTGAAGCTTTCTTT.

CDR3 sequence (DNA): TGTGCCAGCAGTTCCGGACAGGGAAACTATGGCTACACCTTC. Translating it yields CASSSGQGNYGYTF. The rearrangement uses TRBV28 and TRBJ1-2; TRBD1 matches 8 bases. This CDR3 comprises 14 residues. Germline lookup yields CDR1 MDHEN and CDR2 SYDVKM. After removal of 4 bases from V and 2 bases from J, the junction contained 3 bases not matched to a gene.

The CDR3, as DNA: TGCGCCACCCCGCAGGAAAAACTGTTTTTT. Its protein is CATPQEKLFF. The J gene is TRBJ1-4, the V gene TRBV10-1; D unresolved. V dropped 10 bases and J dropped 8 bases, with 8 bases sitting between them. The germline gives CDR1 WNHNN, CDR2 SYGVQD (reference sequence). This CDR3 is 10 amino acids long.

The chain couples TRBV5-1 to TRBJ2-6; no clear D. From germline, CDR1 is SGHRS and CDR2 YFSETQ. The CDR3 is 17 amino acids. Trimming cost V 0 bases and J 0 bases, with 10 bases left between them. CDR3 in DNA: TGCGCCAGCAGCTTGGTTATAAGCAACTCTGGGGCCAACGTCCTGACTTTC. Translated: CASSLVISNSGANVLTF.

V gene TRBV4-3 combines with J gene TRBJ2-7; TRBD2 matches at 8 bases. Germline V gene sequence: CDR1 LGHNA, CDR2 YSLEER. There are 17 residues in the CDR3. V lost 0 bases, J lost 2 bases, and 9 bases stayed unmatched. CDR3 coding DNA: TGCGCCAGCAGCCAAGACCCGGGAGGGGCTGGGACCTACGAGCAGTACTTC. Encoded protein: CASSQDPGGAGTYEQYF.